The rows below give T cell receptor beta chains drawn from one sample of a study of radiotherapy plus CTLA-4 blockade in lung cancer. The data were produced by immunoSEQ multiplex PCR, yet TCRdb's version contains in-frame clones alone and is incomplete. Of about 51,000 clones listed, 77% are singletons. The input for sequencing was peripheral blood, taken from a patient treated with radiotherapy plus ipilimumab. These receptors were taken from a human donor with non-small cell lung cancer whose response to radiotherapy plus ipilimumab could not be evaluated. Both conserved end residues are part of each CDR3. Fields, in order: clone size, V gene, J gene, CDR3 protein. Expanded clones get a size class; other rows say once, few or many, or leave the size out.

>.|TRBV2|TRBJ2-5
CASSSKTSGGDQTQYF
>once|TRBV27|.
CASSIAGGGRYEQYF
>.|TRBV11-2|TRBJ2-1
CASSLALREAEQFF
>.|TRBV7-2|TRBJ2-3
CASSISGARAQYF
>.|TRBV5-4|TRBJ2-3
CASSPKRSTDTQYF
>.|TRBV5-4|TRBJ2-5
CASSLGSSGGQETQYF
>.|TRBV15|TRBJ2-7
CATSRGSSGDSYEQYF
>few|TRBV7-2|TRBJ1-5
CASRSTSTGSQPQHF
>.|TRBV5-5|TRBJ2-2
CASSLKASGGNTGELFF
>.|TRBV29-1|TRBJ2-5
CSVDWPSGETQYF
>.|TRBV28|TRBJ1-1
CASSLAGINTEAFF
>.|TRBV9|TRBJ2-1
CASSFTGGSYNEQFF
>.|TRBV11-2|.
CASSEYPRGLNYEQYF
>once|TRBV7-6|TRBJ2-7
CASSLGTGAYEQYF
>.|TRBV14|TRBJ1-5
CASSQKNQPQHF
>.|TRBV10-1|TRBJ2-1
CASMKGAGTSGYDEQFF
>.|TRBV5-4|TRBJ2-5
CASSTPASGTETQYF
>once|TRBV2|TRBJ2-7
CASSGTGNYEQYF
>.|TRBV5-1|TRBJ2-3
CASSLAPAGAGDTQYF
>.|TRBV7-2|TRBJ2-7
CASSPSGQGAYEQYF
>.|TRBV5-4|TRBJ2-7
CASSKFGYEQYF
>.|TRBV7-8|TRBJ2-5
CASSSGLLSETQYF
>.|TRBV5-1|TRBJ2-7
CASSLGQDEQYF
>.|TRBV28|TRBJ1-2
CASSLGDSRVRRGYTF
>.|TRBV7-6|TRBJ2-5
CASSQGTSGIETQYF
>few|TRBV27|TRBJ2-7
CASTSPRSPYEQYF
>few|TRBV7-9|TRBJ1-2
CASSALAGPRAQGYTF
>.|TRBV6-6|TRBJ2-3
CASRQGGSTDTQYF
>.|TRBV6-6|TRBJ2-1
CASSYLSSGGEQFF
>.|TRBV30|TRBJ2-2
CAWSRGAATGELFF
>.|TRBV6-6|TRBJ2-5
CASSYTVAGGETQYF
>.|TRBV5-4|TRBJ2-5
CASSPGGSEGETQYF
>once|TRBV19|TRBJ1-3
CASSITGDSGNTIYF
>.|TRBV5-1|TRBJ2-6
CASSLSILSGANVLTF
>.|TRBV4-3|TRBJ1-1
CASSPSSLVGTEAFF
>few|TRBV9|TRBJ2-7
CASSATLGQSSYEQYF
>.|TRBV27|TRBJ2-7
CASSLSPPRTIASEQYF
>few|TRBV19|TRBJ2-1
CASSSSGSNEQFF
>.|TRBV11-2|TRBJ1-2
CASSSPRGGDGYTF
>.|TRBV7-2|TRBJ1-2
CASSGQGGHYGYTF
>.|TRBV7-8|TRBJ1-2
CASSLVAGPNYGYTF
>.|TRBV7-3|TRBJ2-1
CASSLIGVGRGGYNEQFF
>.|TRBV13|TRBJ2-3
CASSSRVSTDTQYF
>.|TRBV9|TRBJ2-1
CASSDFDNEQFF
>.|TRBV25-1|TRBJ2-1
CASSGPPYNEQFF
>.|TRBV9|TRBJ1-1
CASSVTQTNTEAFF
>.|TRBV6-4|TRBJ2-3
CADRGSGDTDTQYF
>.|TRBV19|TRBJ2-5
CASSITPIYGTQYF
>.|TRBV7-2|TRBJ2-7
CASSIGLASKQYF
>.|TRBV28|TRBJ1-5
CASRYRTDNQPQHF
>.|TRBV28|TRBJ1-2
CASTTLPLDKIYGYTF